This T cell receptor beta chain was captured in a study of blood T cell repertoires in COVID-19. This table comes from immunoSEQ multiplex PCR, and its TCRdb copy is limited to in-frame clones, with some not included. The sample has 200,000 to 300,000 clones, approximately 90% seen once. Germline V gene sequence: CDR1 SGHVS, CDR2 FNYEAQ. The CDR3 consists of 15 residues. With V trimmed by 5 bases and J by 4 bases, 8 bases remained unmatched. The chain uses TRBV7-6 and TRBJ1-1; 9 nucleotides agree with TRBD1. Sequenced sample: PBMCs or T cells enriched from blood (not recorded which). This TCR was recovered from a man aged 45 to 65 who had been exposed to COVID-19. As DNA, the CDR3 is TGTGCCAGCAGCGAGAGGCGGGACAGGGTCACTGAAGCTTTCTTT. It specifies CASSERRDRVTEAFF.